The 24 T cell receptor beta chains presented below share a single source sample, sequenced in a study of T cells in Graves' hyperthyroidism and ophthalmopathy. Amplified regions were TCR beta CDR3 sequences from RNA transcripts. A first-round RT-PCR of the TCR CDR3 used the HTBI primer set. TCRdb reanalysed the multiplex PCR reads using MiXCR and keeps one entry per CDR3 protein. There are about 250,000 distinct CDR3 sequences in the sample; over 12% occur only once, and around 30% lies in the top ten. Sequenced sample: blood. Receptors originate from a woman in her 50s with Graves' hyperthyroidism that later progressed to Graves' ophthalmopathy.

Many counts were recorded for this clonotype. The V gene is TRBV9, the J gene TRBJ1-1; TRBD1 might be the D (5 bases). This CDR3 is 14 amino acids long. V lost 4 bases to trimming and J lost 0 bases, with 10 bases between them. The germline gives CDR1 SGDLS, CDR2 YYNGEE. The CDR3 coding sequence is TGTGCCAGCAGCCCGGGACCCTTGAACACTGAAGCTTTCTTT. Encoded protein: CASSPGPLNTEAFF.

This clonotype was seen more than once but under ten times. The chain joins TRBV5-1 to TRBJ1-2, with D possibly TRBD1 on 5 matching bases. The CDR3 covers 14 residues. The V end lost 0 bases, the J end lost 7 bases, and 13 bases lay between the germline ends. The germline V gene has CDR1 SGHRS and CDR2 YFSETQ. The CDR3 loop reads CASSLDPWGTGYTF. The CDR3 nucleotides are TGCGCCAGCAGCTTGGACCCATGGGGGACTGGCTACACCTTC.

This clonotype was found many times. This chain's CDR3 is CATSDEEETQYF. The CDR3 bases are TGTGCCACCAGTGATGAGGAAGAGACCCAGTACTTC. V usage is TRBV24-1 and J usage is TRBJ2-5, with no clear D. Between the trimmed V and J ends, which lost 3 bases and 3 bases, there was a span of 4 bases. This CDR3 has 12 amino acids. CDR1 is KGHDR and CDR2 is SFDVKD in the germline V gene.

There are many counts of this clonotype. This rearrangement joins TRBV30 to TRBJ2-3; 8 positions match TRBD2. CDR1 GTSNPN and CDR2 SVGIG come from the germline V gene (reference sequence). CDR3 size: 13 residues. Unmatched junction bases numbered 1, after V lost 0 bases and J lost 5 bases. The CDR3 nucleotides read TGTGCCTGGAGTGTAGCGGGAGAAGATACGCAGTATTTT. Translated, it gives CAWSVAGEDTQYF.

This chain joins TRBV3-1 and TRBJ2-7; D uncertain. The CDR3 loop spans 14 amino acids. Germline values: CDR1 LGHDT, CDR2 YNNKEL (reference sequence). The germline V and J ends were trimmed by 4 bases and 4 bases, with 14 bases remaining between them. The CDR3 loop is CASSPQTQFYEQYF. The CDR3 DNA is TGTGCCAGCAGCCCGCAGACACAGTTTTACGAGCAGTACTTC.

J is TRBJ1-1 and V is TRBV7-2, with D perhaps TRBD1 (6 bases). CDR3 length: 15 residues. The V end lost 3 bases, the J end lost 1 base, and 12 bases lay between the germline ends. CDR1 and CDR2 from the germline V gene are SGHTA and FQGNSA. CDR3 region: CASSFGRGRNTEAFF. Written as DNA, the CDR3 is TGTGCCAGCAGCTTCGGTAGGGGGAGGAACACTGAAGCTTTCTTT.

This chain links TRBV19 with TRBJ1-5, with 8 bases matching TRBD1. The CDR3 sequence is 18 residues long. Germline loops: CDR1 LNHDA, CDR2 SQIVND (reference sequence). Losses at the gene ends were 5 bases for V and 2 bases for J; bases not matched to a gene: 14. The DNA of the CDR3 is TGTGCCAGTAGTGGCAGAACCGGGACAGGATCTGGCAATCAGCCCCAGCATTTT. Translating it yields CASSGRTGTGSGNQPQHF. Supplemented by reference TRBV19 and TRBJ1-5, the full variable domain reads DGGITQSPKYLFRKEGQNVTLSCEQNLNHDAMYWYRQDPGQGLRLIYYSQIVNDFQKGDIAEGYSVSREKKESFPLTVTSAQKNPTAFYLCASSGRTGTGSGNQPQHFGDGTRLSIL.

This clonotype was observed a handful of times. The chain links TRBV6-1 to TRBJ2-3, with a weak D call TRBD1 (6 bases). CDR1 is MNHNS, CDR2 SASEGT, per germline. The CDR3 covers 15 residues. V lost 1 base and J lost 6, with 14 bases in between. CDR3 region: CASSEDKGVVDTQYF. The CDR3 region has the DNA TGTGCCAGCAGTGAAGATAAGGGGGTGGTGGATACGCAGTATTTT.

This clonotype was observed many times. The J gene is TRBJ2-3, the V gene TRBV27, with 7 bases identical to TRBD2. This CDR3 comprises 13 residues. V lost 6 bases and J lost 4; bases outside the gene matches: 4. Germline CDR1 is MNHEY and CDR2 is SMNVEV (reference sequence). CDR3 residues: CASSHGGADTQYF. The CDR3 coding sequence is TGTGCCAGCAGCCATGGGGGGGCAGATACGCAGTATTTT.

The genes are TRBV27 and TRBJ1-2; the match to TRBD1 covers 7 bases. This CDR3 comprises 13 residues. V lost 3 bases and J lost 7; bases outside the gene matches: 5. The germline CDR1 and CDR2 sequences are MNHEY and SMNVEV (reference sequence). CDR3 bases: TGTGCCAGCAGTTTTCGGACAGGAAGTGGCTACACCTTC. It is translated as CASSFRTGSGYTF.

At least ten counts were recorded for this clonotype. V usage is TRBV5-1 and J usage is TRBJ2-5; D remains ambiguous. The CDR3 has 11 amino acids. Looked up from germline, CDR1 is SGHRS and CDR2 is YFSETQ. V was trimmed by 4 bases and J by 3 bases, leaving 4 bases between them. The CDR3 sequence is CASSGEETQYF. Written as DNA, the CDR3 is TGCGCCAGCAGCGGAGAAGAGACCCAGTACTTC.

The sample holds one count of this clonotype. The chain employs TRBV20-1 and TRBJ1-2; 7 bases fit TRBD1. Germline lookup yields CDR1 DFQATT and CDR2 SNEGSKA (reference sequence). The length of the CDR3 is 14 residues. V gave up 6 bases and J gave up 1 base; unmatched junction bases: 8. CDR3 sequence (DNA): TGCAGTGCCCCTCGACAGGGACTTAACTATGGCTACACCTTC. Translation: CSAPRQGLNYGYTF.

The table lists this clonotype with many counts. The V gene is TRBV7-2, the J gene TRBJ1-1; D gene ambiguous. Germline loops: CDR1 SGHTA, CDR2 FQGNSA. CDR3 length equals 12 residues. V was pared by 5 bases and J by 4 bases, with 8 bases between. The CDR3 loop reads CASSEFGTEAFF. Here the CDR3 DNA reads TGTGCCAGCAGCGAATTCGGCACTGAAGCTTTCTTT.

The table lists this clonotype with a few counts. The chain couples TRBV5-8 to TRBJ2-5, with D possibly being TRBD2 (6 bases). The CDR3 spans 13 residues. Germline V lookup: CDR1 SGHTS, CDR2 YDEGEE. Between the trimmed V and J ends, which lost 1 base and 10 bases, there was a span of 14 bases. In nucleotides, the CDR3 is TGTGCCAGCAGCTTGTATCAAGGGGAGGTCCAGTACTTC. Its translation is CASSLYQGEVQYF.

The table lists this clonotype with many counts. The chain recombines TRBV6-1 with TRBJ1-4; 8 positions agree with TRBD1. J lost 8 bases, V lost 6 bases, and 11 bases had no gene match. Germline CDR1 and CDR2: MNHNS and SASEGT. The CDR3 consists of 15 residues. CDR3 amino acids: CASRRITGGGEKLFF. CDR3 nucleotide sequence: TGTGCCAGCAGACGGATTACAGGGGGGGGAGAAAAACTGTTTTTT.

V is TRBV5-1 and J is TRBJ1-2; D remains unclear. Looked up from germline, CDR1 is SGHRS and CDR2 is YFSETQ. The CDR3 contains 14 residues. The V and J ends lost 0 bases and 1 base respectively, with 7 bases between them. The CDR3 loop reads CASSLGRYNYGYTF. In DNA, the CDR3 is TGCGCCAGCAGCTTGGGACGGTATAACTATGGCTACACCTTC.

Only a few counts were recorded for this clonotype. The genes are TRBV5-5 and TRBJ1-5, with TRBD1 as a possible D gene (6 bases). V dropped 2 bases and J dropped 5 bases, with 11 bases sitting between them. CDR3 length: 14 amino acids. The germline V gene has CDR1 SGHKS and CDR2 YYEKEE (reference sequence). CDR3 nucleotides: TGTGCCAGCAGCTTACAGGGTGGGGATCAGCCCCAGCATTTT. Protein product: CASSLQGGDQPQHF.

The table lists this clonotype with many counts. The chain combines TRBV24-1 with TRBJ1-5; D unresolved. This CDR3 is built from 12 residues. V lost 2 bases and J 3 bases, leaving 1 base between the germline ends. Germline V gene data show CDR1 as KGHDR and CDR2 as SFDVKD. CDR3 sequence (DNA): TGTGCCACCAGTGATTCCAATCAGCCCCAGCATTTT. It encodes CATSDSNQPQHF.

This clonotype has more than one count but fewer than ten. This chain links TRBV4-2 with TRBJ2-7, with 8 bases identical to TRBD2. This CDR3 has 18 residues. The germline V gene encodes CDR1 LGHNA and CDR2 YNFKEQ. After removal of 1 base from V and 2 bases from J, the junction contained 13 bases not matched to a gene. Here the CDR3 DNA reads TGTGCCAGCAGCCAAGGGGCCAGCGGACTAGCTATAACCTACGAGCAGTACTTC. This gives the protein CASSQGASGLAITYEQYF.

This clonotype was counted at least ten times. The rearrangement links TRBV5-1 to TRBJ2-1; maybe TRBD1 (5 bases). From germline, CDR1 is SGHRS and CDR2 YFSETQ. V dropped 4 bases and J dropped 7 bases, with 12 bases sitting between them. The length of the CDR3 is 13 residues. CDR3 sequence: CASSPQGGNEQFF. The CDR3 bases are TGCGCCAGCAGCCCTCAGGGTGGAAATGAGCAGTTCTTC.

The chain couples TRBV5-1 to TRBJ1-2; TRBD1 might be the D (5 bases). From germline, CDR1 is SGHRS and CDR2 YFSETQ. This CDR3 has 18 amino acids. Trimming pared 4 bases from V and 1 base from J, leaving 23 bases between. The CDR3 protein is CASSPERAGPYGNYGYTF. For the CDR3, the DNA is TGCGCCAGCAGCCCTGAGCGGGCGGGGCCCTATGGTAACTATGGCTACACCTTC.

The table lists this clonotype with a few counts. The junction shows a germline mismatch at one end, possibly a read error. The J gene is TRBJ1-5, the V gene TRBV3-1; no firm D call. CDR1 is LGHDT, CDR2 YNNKEL, per germline (reference sequence). The CDR3 loop spans 15 amino acids. The CDR3 DNA sequence: TGTACCAGCAGCCAAGATCTCGCAGGTAATCAGCCCCAGCATTTT. Its translation is CTSSQDLAGNQPQHF.

This clonotype has at least ten counts. The chain uses TRBV2 and TRBJ1-4; the D is unclear. The CDR3 is made up of 14 amino acids. V lost 4 bases, J lost 6 bases, and 12 bases lay in between. Germline V gives CDR1 SNHLY, CDR2 FYNNEI. The CDR3 here is CASSVTSNDEKLFF. The CDR3 DNA follows: TGTGCCAGCAGTGTTACCTCAAACGATGAAAAACTGTTTTTT.

This clonotype was seen at least ten times. The chain joins TRBV29-1 to TRBJ1-1; TRBD1 matches at 9 bases. With 4 bases clipped from V and 1 base from J, the junction kept 7 bases outside the gene matches. The germline V gene has CDR1 SQVTM and CDR2 ANQGSEA. The CDR3 runs to 15 residues. The CDR3 region is CSVADRGIANTEAFF. For the CDR3, the DNA is TGCAGCGTTGCCGACAGGGGGATTGCGAACACTGAAGCTTTCTTT.